The entry below gives a single TCR beta chain sequence along with its context. This CDR3 is 17 amino acids long. Per the germline V gene, CDR1 is MGHRA and CDR2 is YSYEKL. The entry originates in a study of blood T cells in healthy people across ages. Primed by a sample-barcoded 5' primer and a J-beta primer mix, a second PCR proceeded for roughly 6 to 12 cycles. TCRdb recomputed calls from the 5' RACE reads with MiXCR, one row per CDR3 protein. The sample has roughly 1,500,000 distinct CDR3 sequences, 40% to 50% seen once. The sequence was collected from a woman under 30 in good health. What was sequenced was blood. This chain links TRBV4-1 with TRBJ2-5; 7 nucleotides agree with TRBD2. The end of the DNA aligns better with TRBJ2-7, so the J call may be wrong. Here the CDR3 DNA reads TGCGCCAGCAGCCAATTACCCGTAGGCGGGAGTATCGACGAGCAGTACTTC. It translates to CASSQLPVGGSIDEQYF.